Listed below are T cell receptor beta chains from one sample, sequenced in a study of blood T cell repertoires in COVID-19. Clones were read by immunoSEQ multiplex PCR, and TCRdb kept only the in-frame ones, dropping some. The table records 70,000 to 95,000 clones, roughly 88% of them present only once. Sequenced input: peripheral blood. The receptors were gathered from a woman in her 70s with acute or convalescent COVID-19. Both conserved end residues are part of each CDR3. D genes are given only for firm matches. Clone sizes are given selectively: once, few, many, or a class where the clone is expanded.

j_call	v_call	d_call	clone_size	cdr3_aa	cdr3_nt
TRBJ2-7	TRBV19	-	-	CASSIWGDREQYF	TGTGCCAGTAGTATTTGGGGGGACCGGGAGCAGTACTTC
TRBJ2-7	TRBV24-1	TRBD1	-	CATSPGGSYEQYF	TGTGCCACCAGTCCAGGGGGCTCCTACGAGCAGTACTTC
TRBJ1-6	TRBV5-1	TRBD1	-	CASSPRDRKNSPLHF	TGCGCCAGCAGCCCCCGGGACAGAAAGAATTCACCCCTCCACTTT
TRBJ1-1	TRBV28	-	-	CASSSARFLMGEAFF	TGTGCCAGCAGTTCCGCTAGGTTTCTTATGGGTGAAGCTTTCTTT
TRBJ2-7	TRBV20-1	-	-	CSASFQGVSYEQYF	TGCAGTGCTAGTTTCCAGGGTGTTTCCTACGAGCAGTACTTC
TRBJ2-7	TRBV13	TRBD1	once	CASSYLRDRAIF	TGTGCCAGCAGTTATCTCCGGGACAGGGCTATATTC
TRBJ1-5	TRBV3-1/TRBV3-2	TRBD1	-	CASSSDRGNQPQHF	TGTGCCAGCAGCAGTGACAGGGGCAATCAGCCCCAGCATTTT
TRBJ2-3	TRBV4-1	-	-	CASSQELRTDTQYF	TGCGCCAGCAGCCAAGAATTGCGGACAGATACGCAGTATTTT
TRBJ2-7	TRBV11-2	-	-	CASSSGRPGYEQYF	TGTGCCAGCAGCTCGGGGAGACCAGGCTACGAGCAGTACTTC
TRBJ2-4	TRBV3-1/TRBV3-2	TRBD1	-	CASSQGWTGLWNIQYF	TGTGCCAGCAGCCAAGGTTGGACAGGGCTTTGGAACATTCAGTACTTC
TRBJ1-4	TRBV7-9	-	many	CASSLAGAAEKLFF	TGTGCCAGCAGCTTAGCGGGGGCCGCGGAAAAACTGTTTTTT
TRBJ2-1	TRBV2	-	-	CASRTQGRGNEQFF	TGTGCCAGCAGGACACAGGGTCGAGGCAATGAGCAGTTCTTC
TRBJ2-3	TRBV5-5	-	-	CASSLQATTDTQYF	TGTGCCAGCAGCTTACAGGCAACCACAGATACGCAGTATTTT
TRBJ2-7	TRBV27	-	-	CASSLSTGPYEQYF	TGTGCCAGCAGTTTATCGACAGGACCCTACGAGCAGTACTTC
TRBJ2-5	TRBV29-1	TRBD2	-	CSVARTSGMETQYF	TGCAGCGTTGCGAGGACTAGCGGGATGGAGACCCAGTACTTC
TRBJ2-7	TRBV7-8	TRBD1	-	CASSLHEGGRSYEQYF	TGTGCCAGCAGCCTTCACGAAGGGGGCAGATCCTACGAGCAGTACTTC
TRBJ1-2	TRBV11-2	TRBD1	once	CASTLWTGDVGYTF	TGTGCCAGCACCTTATGGACAGGGGACGTGGGCTACACCTTC
TRBJ2-7	TRBV6-5	TRBD1	-	CASSGRDRATGGQYF	TGTGCCAGCAGCGGCCGGGACAGGGCAACAGGGGGGCAGTACTTC
TRBJ1-3	TRBV27	-	-	CASSPARVPGNTIYF	TGTGCCAGCAGCCCCGCGCGGGTACCTGGAAACACCATATATTTT
TRBJ2-7	TRBV28	TRBD2	-	CASSLRVLAGVSYEQYF	TGTGCCAGCAGTTTAAGGGTTTTGGCGGGAGTCTCCTACGAGCAGTACTTC
TRBJ2-1	TRBV28	-	-	CATRAGGSYNEQFF	TGTGCCACCCGAGCGGGTGGCTCCTACAATGAGCAGTTCTTC
TRBJ2-1	TRBV4-1	TRBD2	-	CASSQGGLAGPLLVNEQFF	TGCGCCAGCAGCCAAGGGGGACTAGCGGGGCCGCTCTTGGTCAATGAGCAGTTCTTC
TRBJ1-1	TRBV30	-	-	CAWSSIRARGNTEAFF	TGTGCCTGGAGTTCGATCCGGGCTCGGGGGAACACTGAAGCTTTCTTT
TRBJ2-3	TRBV4-1	-	-	CASSQDPPGPRTDTQYF	TGCGCCAGCAGCCAAGATCCTCCCGGTCCTCGCACAGATACGCAGTATTTT
TRBJ2-5	TRBV24-1	-	-	CATSRDQETQYF	TGTGCCACCAGTCGGGATCAAGAGACCCAGTACTTC
TRBJ2-7	TRBV19	-	-	CASSMQGHTYEQYF	TGTGCCAGTAGTATGCAGGGGCACACCTACGAGCAGTACTTC